This T cell receptor (beta chain) was retrieved from a study of technical replicates of blood from a handful of donors (dated by TCRdb to 2016 to 2017). Points on this clone: The specificity of this receptor is unknown. No base quality information exists; no much larger clone differs at one position.

Library creation used the immunoSEQ multiplex PCR assay. TCRdb stores this immuneACCESS table with in-frame sequences only. Part of the clones is absent; in the studies checked, under half of the shortfall reflects unresolved V genes, and no reason is known for the rest. This sample has approximately 95,000 clones in its table, and roughly 95% of those were observed once. About 0.36% of the sample lies in the top ten. The germline V gene sets CDR1 to SGHVS and CDR2 to FNYEAQ. The V end loses 2 bases and the J end loses 4 bases, and a stretch of 11 bases separates them. The CDR3, cysteine through phenylalanine, is 14 amino acids long. Only the CDR3 DNA is retained, 42 bases long and in frame from the first base.

Sequenced: T cells isolated from PBMCs. The V gene is TRBV7-6 and the J gene is TRBJ2-5; a weak D assignment points to TRBD1 (6 bases agree). The receptor's source is a human donor in good health. The CDR3 in this case is CASSLTGPGETQYF. The DNA is TGTGCCAGCAGCTTAACAGGGCCCGGAGAGACCCAGTACTTC. The CDR3 plus the reference TRBV7-6 and TRBJ2-5 genes for the other parts give the full variable domain: GAGVSQSPRYKVTKRGQDVALRCDPISGHVSLYWYRQALGQGPEFLTYFNYEAQQDKSGLPNDRFSAERPEGSISTLTIQRTEQRDSAMYRCASSLTGPGETQYFGPGTRLLVL.